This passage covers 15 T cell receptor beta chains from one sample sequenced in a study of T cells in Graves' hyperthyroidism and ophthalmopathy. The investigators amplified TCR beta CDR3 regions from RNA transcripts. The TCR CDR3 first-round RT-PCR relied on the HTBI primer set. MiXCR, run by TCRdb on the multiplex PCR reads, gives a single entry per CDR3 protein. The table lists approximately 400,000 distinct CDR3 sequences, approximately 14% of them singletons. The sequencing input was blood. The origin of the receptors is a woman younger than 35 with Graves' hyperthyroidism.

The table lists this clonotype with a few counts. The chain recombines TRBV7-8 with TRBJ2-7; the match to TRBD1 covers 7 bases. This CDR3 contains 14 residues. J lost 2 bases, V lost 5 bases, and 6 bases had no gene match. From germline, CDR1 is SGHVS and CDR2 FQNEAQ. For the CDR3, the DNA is TGTGCCAGCAGCCCCCGGGACAGAACCTACGAGCAGTACTTC. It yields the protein CASSPRDRTYEQYF. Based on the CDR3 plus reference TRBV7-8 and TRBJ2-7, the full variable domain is GAGVSQSPRYKVAKRGQDVALRCDPISGHVSLFWYQQALGQGPEFLTYFQNEAQLDKSGLPSDRFFAERPEGSVSTLKIQRTQQEDSAVYLCASSPRDRTYEQYFGPGTRLTVT.

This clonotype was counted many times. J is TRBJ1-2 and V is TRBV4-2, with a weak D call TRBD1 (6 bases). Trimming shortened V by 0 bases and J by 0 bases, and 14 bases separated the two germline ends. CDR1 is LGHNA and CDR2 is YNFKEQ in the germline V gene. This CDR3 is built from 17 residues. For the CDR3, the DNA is TGTGCCAGCAGCCAAGAGATACAGGGCCATCCTAACTATGGCTACACCTTC. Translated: CASSQEIQGHPNYGYTF.

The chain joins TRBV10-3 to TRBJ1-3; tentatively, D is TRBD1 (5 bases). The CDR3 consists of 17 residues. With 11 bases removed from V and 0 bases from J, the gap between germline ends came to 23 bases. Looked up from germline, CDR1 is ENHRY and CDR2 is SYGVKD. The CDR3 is CASRQSIFSLSGNTIYF. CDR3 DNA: TGTGCCTCTCGACAGAGTATCTTCAGTCTCTCTGGAAACACCATATATTTT.

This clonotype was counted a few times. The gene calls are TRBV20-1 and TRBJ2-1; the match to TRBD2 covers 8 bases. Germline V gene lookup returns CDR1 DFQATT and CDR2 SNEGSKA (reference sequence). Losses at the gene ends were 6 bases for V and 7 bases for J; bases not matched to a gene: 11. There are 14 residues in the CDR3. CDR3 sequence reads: CSASLTGGLNEQFF. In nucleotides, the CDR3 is TGCAGTGCAAGTTTAACGGGGGGGCTAAATGAGCAGTTCTTC.

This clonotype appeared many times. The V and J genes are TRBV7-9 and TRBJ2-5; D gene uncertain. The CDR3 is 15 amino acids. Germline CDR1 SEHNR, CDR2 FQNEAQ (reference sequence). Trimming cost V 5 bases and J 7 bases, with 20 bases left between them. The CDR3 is CASSVAAGVPGTQYF. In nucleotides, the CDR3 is TGTGCCAGCAGCGTGGCGGCTGGAGTTCCCGGGACCCAGTACTTC.

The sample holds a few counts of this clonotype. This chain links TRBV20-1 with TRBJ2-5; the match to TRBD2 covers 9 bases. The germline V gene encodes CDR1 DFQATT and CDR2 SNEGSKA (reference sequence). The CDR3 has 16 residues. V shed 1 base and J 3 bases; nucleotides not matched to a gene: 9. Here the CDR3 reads CSARVRTSASKETQYF. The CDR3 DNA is TGCAGTGCTAGAGTCCGGACTAGCGCCTCGAAAGAGACCCAGTACTTC.

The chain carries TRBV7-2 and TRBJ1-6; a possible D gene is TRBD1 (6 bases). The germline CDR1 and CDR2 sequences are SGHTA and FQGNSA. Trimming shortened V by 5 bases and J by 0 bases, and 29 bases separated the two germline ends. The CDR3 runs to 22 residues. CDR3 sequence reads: CASSLRGDNAWESSSYNSPLHF. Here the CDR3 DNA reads TGTGCCAGCAGCCTACGAGGGGACAACGCCTGGGAAAGTAGCTCCTATAATTCACCCCTCCACTTT.

CDR3 DNA: TGTGCCATCAGTGAGTCGTCGGGGCCACCTCTGGGGACTGAAGCTTTCTTT. It encodes CAISESSGPPLGTEAFF. V gene TRBV10-3 combines with J gene TRBJ1-1; a possible D gene is TRBD1 (5 bases). The length of the CDR3 is 17 residues. CDR1 and CDR2 from the germline V gene are ENHRY and SYGVKD. V lost 0 bases and J 5 bases, leaving 19 bases between the germline ends.

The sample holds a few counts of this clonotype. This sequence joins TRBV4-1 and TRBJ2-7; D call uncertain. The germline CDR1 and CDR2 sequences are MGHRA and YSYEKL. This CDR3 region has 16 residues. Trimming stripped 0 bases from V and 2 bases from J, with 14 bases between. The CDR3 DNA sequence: TGCGCCAGCAGCCAAGATCTTAGAAGCCGACCCTACGAGCAGTACTTC. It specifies CASSQDLRSRPYEQYF.

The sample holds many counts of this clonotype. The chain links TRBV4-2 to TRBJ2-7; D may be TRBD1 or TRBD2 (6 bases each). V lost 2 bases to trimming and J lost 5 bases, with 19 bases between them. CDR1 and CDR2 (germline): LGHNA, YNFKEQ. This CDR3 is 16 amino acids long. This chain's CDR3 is CASSQPLSQGGNEQYF. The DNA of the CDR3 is TGTGCCAGCAGCCAACCGTTATCACAGGGCGGGAACGAGCAGTACTTC.

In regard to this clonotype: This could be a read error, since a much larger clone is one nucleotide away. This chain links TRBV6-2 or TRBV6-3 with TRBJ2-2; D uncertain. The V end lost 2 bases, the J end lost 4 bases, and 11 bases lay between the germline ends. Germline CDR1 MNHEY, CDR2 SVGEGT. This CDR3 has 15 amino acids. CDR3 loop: CASSYDPGGTGELFF. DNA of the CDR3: TGTGCCAGCAGTTACGATCCGGGTGGCACCGGGGAGCTGTTTTTT.

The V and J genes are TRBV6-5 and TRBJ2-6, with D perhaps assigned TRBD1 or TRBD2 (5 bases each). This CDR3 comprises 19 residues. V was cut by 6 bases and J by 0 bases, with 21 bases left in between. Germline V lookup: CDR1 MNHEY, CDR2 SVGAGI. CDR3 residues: CASSYRGPNLSSGANVLTF. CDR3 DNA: TGTGCCAGCAGCTACCGGGGACCGAACCTCAGCTCTGGGGCCAACGTCCTGACTTTC.

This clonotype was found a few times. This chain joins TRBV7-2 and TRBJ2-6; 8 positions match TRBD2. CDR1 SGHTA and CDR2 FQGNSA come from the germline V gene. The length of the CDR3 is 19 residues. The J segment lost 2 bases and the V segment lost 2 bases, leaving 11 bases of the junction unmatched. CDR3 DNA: TGTGCCAGCAGCTTAAGTGCGGGAGGTCTGGGCACTGGGGCCAACGTCCTGACTTTC. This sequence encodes CASSLSAGGLGTGANVLTF. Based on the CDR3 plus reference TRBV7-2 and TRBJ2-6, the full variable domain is GAGVSQSPSNKVTEKGKDVELRCDPISGHTALYWYRQSLGQGLEFLIYFQGNSAPDKSGLPSDRFSAERTGGSVSTLTIQRTQQEDSAVYLCASSLSAGGLGTGANVLTFGAGSRLTVL.

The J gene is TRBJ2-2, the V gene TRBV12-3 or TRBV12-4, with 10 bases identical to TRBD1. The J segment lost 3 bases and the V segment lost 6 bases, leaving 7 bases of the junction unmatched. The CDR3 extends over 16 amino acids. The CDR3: CASRTGTGVDTGELFF. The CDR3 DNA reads TGTGCCAGCAGGACCGGGACAGGGGTGGACACCGGGGAGCTGTTTTTT.

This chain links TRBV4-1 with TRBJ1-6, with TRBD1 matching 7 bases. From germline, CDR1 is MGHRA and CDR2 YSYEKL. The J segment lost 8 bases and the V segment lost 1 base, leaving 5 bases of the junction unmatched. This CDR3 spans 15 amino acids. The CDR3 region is CASSQADREDSPLHF. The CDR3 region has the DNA TGCGCCAGCAGCCAAGCCGACAGGGAGGATTCACCCCTCCACTTT.